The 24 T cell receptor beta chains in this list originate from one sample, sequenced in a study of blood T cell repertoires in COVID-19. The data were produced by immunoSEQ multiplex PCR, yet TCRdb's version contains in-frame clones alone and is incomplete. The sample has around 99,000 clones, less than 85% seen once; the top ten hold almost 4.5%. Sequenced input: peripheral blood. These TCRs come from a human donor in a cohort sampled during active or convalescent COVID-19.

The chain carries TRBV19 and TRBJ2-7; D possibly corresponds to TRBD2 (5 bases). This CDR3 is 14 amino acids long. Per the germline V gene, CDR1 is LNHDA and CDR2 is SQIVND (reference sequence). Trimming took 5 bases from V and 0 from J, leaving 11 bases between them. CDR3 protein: CASSPRRDSYEQYF. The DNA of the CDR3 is TGTGCCAGTAGTCCTCGTCGGGACTCCTACGAGCAGTACTTC. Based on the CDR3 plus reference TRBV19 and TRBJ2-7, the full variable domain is DGGITQSPKYLFRKEGQNVTLSCEQNLNHDAMYWYRQDPGQGLRLIYYSQIVNDFQKGDIAEGYSVSREKKESFPLTVTSAQKNPTAFYLCASSPRRDSYEQYFGPGTRLTVT.

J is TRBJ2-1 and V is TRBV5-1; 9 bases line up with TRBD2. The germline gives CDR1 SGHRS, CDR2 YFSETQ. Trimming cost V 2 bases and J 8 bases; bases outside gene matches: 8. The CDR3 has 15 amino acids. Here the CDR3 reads CASSFIRGGADEQFF. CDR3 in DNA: TGCGCCAGCAGCTTTATACGCGGGGGGGCGGATGAGCAGTTCTTC.

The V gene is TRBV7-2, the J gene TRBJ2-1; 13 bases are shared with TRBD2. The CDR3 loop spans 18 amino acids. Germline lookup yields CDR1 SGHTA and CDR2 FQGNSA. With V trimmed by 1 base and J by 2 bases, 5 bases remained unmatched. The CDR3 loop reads CASSLVGTSGVAYNEQFF. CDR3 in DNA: TGTGCCAGCAGCTTAGTGGGGACTAGCGGGGTTGCCTACAATGAGCAGTTCTTC.

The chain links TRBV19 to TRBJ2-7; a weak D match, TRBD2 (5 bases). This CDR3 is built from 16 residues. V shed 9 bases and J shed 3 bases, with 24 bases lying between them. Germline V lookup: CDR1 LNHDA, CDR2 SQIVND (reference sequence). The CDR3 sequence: CARIRQIKRRYYEQYF. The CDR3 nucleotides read TGTGCCAGGATAAGGCAGATCAAGAGGAGGTACTACGAGCAGTACTTC.

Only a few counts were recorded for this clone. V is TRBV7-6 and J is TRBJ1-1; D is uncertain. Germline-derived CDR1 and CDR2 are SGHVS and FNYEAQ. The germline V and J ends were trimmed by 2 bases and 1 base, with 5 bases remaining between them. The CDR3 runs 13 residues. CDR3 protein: CASSLRQNTEAFF. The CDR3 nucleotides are TGTGCCAGCAGCTTACGACAGAACACTGAAGCTTTCTTT.

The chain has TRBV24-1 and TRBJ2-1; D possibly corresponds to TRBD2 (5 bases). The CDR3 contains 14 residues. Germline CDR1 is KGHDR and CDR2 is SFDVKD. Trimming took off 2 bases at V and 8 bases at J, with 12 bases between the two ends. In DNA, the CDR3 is TGTGCCACCAGTGATTGGTCCGGGATCGATGAGCAGTTCTTC. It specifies CATSDWSGIDEQFF.

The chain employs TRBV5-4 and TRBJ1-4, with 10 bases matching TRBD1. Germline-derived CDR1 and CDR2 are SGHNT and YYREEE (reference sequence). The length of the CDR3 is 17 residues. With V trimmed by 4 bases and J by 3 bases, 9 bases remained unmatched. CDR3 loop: CASSLGQGRRPNEKLFF. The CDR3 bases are TGTGCCAGCAGCCTGGGACAGGGGAGACGTCCTAATGAAAAACTGTTTTTT.

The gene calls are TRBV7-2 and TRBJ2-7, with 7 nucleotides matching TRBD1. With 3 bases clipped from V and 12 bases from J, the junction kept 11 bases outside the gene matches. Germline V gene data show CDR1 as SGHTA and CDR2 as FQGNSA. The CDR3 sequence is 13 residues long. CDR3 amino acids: CASSFPRTGVVYF. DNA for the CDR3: TGTGCCAGCAGCTTCCCCCGAACAGGGGTCGTGTACTTC.

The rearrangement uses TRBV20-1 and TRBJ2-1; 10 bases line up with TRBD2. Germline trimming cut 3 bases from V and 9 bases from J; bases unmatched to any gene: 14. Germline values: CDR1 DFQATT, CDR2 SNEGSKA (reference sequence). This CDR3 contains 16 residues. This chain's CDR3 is CSASGLAGVLGPEQFF. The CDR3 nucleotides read TGCAGTGCTAGTGGCCTAGCGGGAGTCTTAGGTCCTGAGCAGTTCTTC.

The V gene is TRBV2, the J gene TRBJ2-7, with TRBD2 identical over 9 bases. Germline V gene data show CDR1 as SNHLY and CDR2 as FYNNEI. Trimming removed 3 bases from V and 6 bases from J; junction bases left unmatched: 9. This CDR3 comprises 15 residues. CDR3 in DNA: TGTGCCAGCAGTGATAGTAGCGGGAGTCGCTCCGAGCAGTACTTC. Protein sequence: CASSDSSGSRSEQYF.

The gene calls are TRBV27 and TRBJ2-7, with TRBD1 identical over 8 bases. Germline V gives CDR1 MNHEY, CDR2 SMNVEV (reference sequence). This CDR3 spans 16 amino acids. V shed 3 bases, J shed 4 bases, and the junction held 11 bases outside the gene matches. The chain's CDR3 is CASSFLPDRAGYEQYF. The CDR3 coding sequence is TGTGCCAGCAGTTTCCTCCCGGACAGGGCAGGATACGAGCAGTACTTC.

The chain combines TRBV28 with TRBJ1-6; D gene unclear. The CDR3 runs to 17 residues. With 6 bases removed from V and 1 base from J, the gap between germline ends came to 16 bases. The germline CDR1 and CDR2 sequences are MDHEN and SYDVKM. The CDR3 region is CASSPTRVRSYNSPLHF. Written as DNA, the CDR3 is TGTGCCAGCAGCCCAACACGGGTTCGGTCCTATAATTCACCCCTCCACTTT.

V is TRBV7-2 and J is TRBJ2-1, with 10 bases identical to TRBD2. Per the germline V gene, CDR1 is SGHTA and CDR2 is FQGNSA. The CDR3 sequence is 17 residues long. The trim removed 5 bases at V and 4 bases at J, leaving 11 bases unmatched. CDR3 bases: TGTGCCAGCAGCCCCCCAAGAGGACTAGCGGTATACAATGAGCAGTTCTTC. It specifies CASSPPRGLAVYNEQFF.

This chain's CDR3 is CASRGLAVREQFF. The DNA for the CDR3 is TGTGCCAGCAGGGGACTAGCCGTGCGGGAGCAGTTCTTC. This sequence joins TRBV7-8 and TRBJ2-1; 9 nucleotides line up with TRBD2. The CDR3 runs 13 residues. From germline, CDR1 is SGHVS and CDR2 FQNEAQ. Trimming took 6 bases from V and 10 from J; bases not matched to a gene: 7.

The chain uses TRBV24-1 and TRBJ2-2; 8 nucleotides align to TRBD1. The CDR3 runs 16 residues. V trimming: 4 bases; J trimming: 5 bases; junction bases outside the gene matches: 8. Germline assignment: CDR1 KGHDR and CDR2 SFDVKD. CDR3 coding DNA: TGTGCCACCAGTGACCCTGGACAGGGAAGGACCGGGGAGCTGTTTTTT. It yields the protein CATSDPGQGRTGELFF.

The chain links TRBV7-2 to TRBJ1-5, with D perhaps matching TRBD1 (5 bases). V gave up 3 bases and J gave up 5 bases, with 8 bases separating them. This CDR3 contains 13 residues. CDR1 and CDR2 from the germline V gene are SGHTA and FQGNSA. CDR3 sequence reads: CASSFGGHQPQHF. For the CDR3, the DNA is TGTGCCAGCAGCTTCGGGGGTCATCAGCCCCAGCATTTT.

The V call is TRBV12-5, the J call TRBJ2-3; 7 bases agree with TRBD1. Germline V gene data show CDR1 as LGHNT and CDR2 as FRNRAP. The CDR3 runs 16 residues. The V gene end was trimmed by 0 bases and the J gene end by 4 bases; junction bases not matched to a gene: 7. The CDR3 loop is CASGLVLRGRADTQYF. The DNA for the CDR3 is TGTGCTAGTGGTTTGGTACTGAGGGGGCGAGCAGATACGCAGTATTTT.

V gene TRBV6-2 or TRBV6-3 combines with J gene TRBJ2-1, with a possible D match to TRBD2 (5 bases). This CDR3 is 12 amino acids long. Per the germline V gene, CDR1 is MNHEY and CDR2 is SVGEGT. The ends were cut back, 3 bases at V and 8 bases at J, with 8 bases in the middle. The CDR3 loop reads CASSYTRDEQFF. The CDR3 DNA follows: TGTGCCAGCAGTTATACTAGAGATGAGCAGTTCTTC.

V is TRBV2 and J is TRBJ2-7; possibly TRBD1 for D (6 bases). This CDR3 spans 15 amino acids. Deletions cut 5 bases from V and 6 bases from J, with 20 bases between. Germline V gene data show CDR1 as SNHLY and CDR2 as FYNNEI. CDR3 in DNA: TGTGCCAGCAGTCGGACAGAAGTTGGAGTCTCCGAGCAGTACTTC. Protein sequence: CASSRTEVGVSEQYF.

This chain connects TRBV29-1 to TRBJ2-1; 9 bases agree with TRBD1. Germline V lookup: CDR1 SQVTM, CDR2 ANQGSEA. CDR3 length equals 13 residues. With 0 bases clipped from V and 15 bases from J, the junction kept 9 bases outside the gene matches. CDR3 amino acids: CSVEDFLGQGPFF. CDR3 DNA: TGCAGCGTTGAAGATTTCTTGGGACAGGGCCCGTTCTTC.

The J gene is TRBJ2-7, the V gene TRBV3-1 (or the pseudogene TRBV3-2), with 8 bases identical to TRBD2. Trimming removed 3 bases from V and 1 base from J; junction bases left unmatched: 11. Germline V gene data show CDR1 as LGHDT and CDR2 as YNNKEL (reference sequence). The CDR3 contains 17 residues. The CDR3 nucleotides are TGTGCCAGCAGCCAGATATCCGGGACTAGGGCATCCTACGAGCAGTACTTC. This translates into CASSQISGTRASYEQYF.

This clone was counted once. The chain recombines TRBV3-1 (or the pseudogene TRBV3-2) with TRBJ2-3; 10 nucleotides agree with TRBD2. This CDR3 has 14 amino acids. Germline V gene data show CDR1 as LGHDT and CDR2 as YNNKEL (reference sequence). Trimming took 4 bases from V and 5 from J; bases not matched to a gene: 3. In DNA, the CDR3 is TGTGCCAGCAGCCCTAGCGGGAGTCGAGATACGCAGTATTTT. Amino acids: CASSPSGSRDTQYF.

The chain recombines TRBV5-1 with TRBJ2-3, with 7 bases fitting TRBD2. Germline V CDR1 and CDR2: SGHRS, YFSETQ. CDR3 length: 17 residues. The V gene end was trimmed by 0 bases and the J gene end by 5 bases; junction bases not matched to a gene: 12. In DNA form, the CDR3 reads TGCGCCAGCAGCTTGGTGTGGGAGGGCCCTCGTGGAGATACGCAGTATTTT. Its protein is CASSLVWEGPRGDTQYF.

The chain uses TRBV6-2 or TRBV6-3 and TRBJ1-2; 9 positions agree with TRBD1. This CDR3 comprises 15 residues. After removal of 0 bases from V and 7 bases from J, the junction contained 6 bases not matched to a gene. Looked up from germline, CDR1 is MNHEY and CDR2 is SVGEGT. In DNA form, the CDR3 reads TGTGCCAGCAGTTACTCCGGGACAGGGAATAGTGGCTACACCTTC. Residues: CASSYSGTGNSGYTF.